This T cell receptor beta chain is from a study of long-term antiretroviral therapy in people with HIV. The study, taken as a whole, reports: The range of CDR3 lengths in HIV repertoires proved narrower than that found in controls. Clones that had undergone expansion before ART prevailed in the repertoire throughout all time points. Diversity increased after ART yet remained lower than in transplant donor controls.

This was the immunoSEQ v3.0 assay at survey level. TCRdb's table, derived via immunoSEQ multiplex PCR, lists solely in-frame clones and lacks some. The sample has roughly 17,000 clones, roughly 77% seen once. The CDR3 consists of 13 residues. The V gene's germline CDR1 is SQVTM and CDR2 ANQGSEA. V was clipped by 5 bases and J by 7 bases; unmatched bases: 7. As concerns this clone: The target antigen is unknown.

Prior to DNA extraction, the samples held roughly 0.85-10 million cryopreserved PBMC. The J gene is TRBJ1-4, the V gene TRBV29-1; 7 bases are shared with TRBD1. This sequence was found in a man between 18 and 29 years old with HIV. The sequencing used unsorted PBMCs, collected 0.3 years after starting antiretroviral therapy. In nucleotides, the CDR3 is TGCAGCGTTTCCCGGGCAGGGGGTGAAAAACTGTTTTTT. Its translation is CSVSRAGGEKLFF.